One and the same sample provided the 26 T cell receptor beta chains below, sequenced in a study of CD8 T cells in Susac syndrome. Random hexamers were used to reverse transcribe 0.5 to 1 ug of RNA. One entry per CDR3 protein, called by TCRdb with MiXCR from the immunoSEQ multiplex PCR reads. The sample contains 170,000 or so distinct CDR3 sequences, approximately 94% of which appear only once. The source material was CD4+ T cells from PBMCs. All receptors come from a human donor with Susac syndrome.

This clonotype came up once. The chain joins TRBV28 to TRBJ1-2, with D unresolved. V lost 6 bases and J 7 bases, leaving 6 bases between the germline ends. Germline CDR1 is MDHEN and CDR2 is SYDVKM. The CDR3 has 10 residues. CDR3 in amino acids: CASSSGGYTF. As DNA, the CDR3 is TGTGCCAGCAGCTCAGGTGGCTACACCTTC.

J is TRBJ2-3 and V is TRBV20-1; D perhaps matches TRBD2 (5 bases). The CDR3 totals 13 residues. Germline lookup yields CDR1 DFQATT and CDR2 SNEGSKA (reference sequence). V dropped 6 bases and J dropped 6 bases, with 16 bases sitting between them. DNA for the CDR3: TGCAGTGCCGACCCGGGGTACATGGATACGCAGTATTTT. Protein product: CSADPGYMDTQYF.

The chain recombines TRBV2 with TRBJ2-4; weak D call: TRBD1 (6 bases). The germline gives CDR1 SNHLY, CDR2 FYNNEI. Trimming stripped 8 bases from V and 5 bases from J, with 22 bases between. CDR3 length: 16 residues. CDR3 region: CASVQLWGNRENIQYF. The DNA of the CDR3 is TGTGCCAGCGTGCAGCTCTGGGGGAACAGGGAAAACATTCAGTACTTC.

The CDR3 coding sequence is TGTGCCATCAGGGGGACAACGGAGACTGAAGCTTTCTTT. Its translation is CAIRGTTETEAFF. The genes are TRBV10-3 and TRBJ1-1, with D possibly being TRBD1 (6 bases). The CDR3 has 13 residues. Germline V gene lookup returns CDR1 ENHRY and CDR2 SYGVKD. Trimming shortened V by 6 bases and J by 5 bases, and 13 bases separated the two germline ends.

The chain joins TRBV6-2 or TRBV6-3 to TRBJ2-1; no clear D. The length of the CDR3 is 11 residues. Germline V lookup: CDR1 MNHEY, CDR2 SVGEGT. V was shortened by 8 bases and J by 3 bases, with 5 bases between the two germline ends. The CDR3, as DNA: TGTGCCAGCTACGGCTACAATGAGCAGTTCTTC. It encodes CASYGYNEQFF.

This chain links TRBV9 with TRBJ2-1; either TRBD1 or TRBD2 may fit D (5 bases each). CDR1 and CDR2 (germline): SGDLS, YYNGEE. The CDR3 has 15 amino acids. With 5 bases removed from V and 4 bases from J, the gap between germline ends came to 16 bases. The CDR3: CASSPTGTPYNEQFF. CDR3 nucleotides: TGTGCCAGCAGTCCAACCGGGACCCCGTACAATGAGCAGTTCTTC.

This clonotype appeared a single time. CDR3 loop: CSARARTGLETQYF. CDR3 in DNA: TGCAGTGCTAGAGCCCGGACAGGGCTGGAGACCCAGTACTTC. The rearrangement joins TRBV20-1 to TRBJ2-5, with 8 bases lining up with TRBD1. The CDR3 spans 14 residues. The trim removed 1 base at V and 5 bases at J, leaving 6 bases unmatched. Looked up from germline, CDR1 is DFQATT and CDR2 is SNEGSKA (reference sequence).

This chain joins TRBV5-1 and TRBJ2-5; D gene unclear. CDR3 length equals 11 residues. Germline assignment: CDR1 SGHRS and CDR2 YFSETQ. Trimming stripped 7 bases from V and 4 bases from J, with 8 bases between. The CDR3 sequence: CASQGRETQYF. Written as DNA, the CDR3 is TGCGCCAGCCAAGGAAGAGAGACCCAGTACTTC.

The chain is built from TRBV19 and TRBJ2-2; possible D gene TRBD1, 6 bases. This CDR3 has 13 amino acids. V was pared by 2 bases and J by 6 bases, with 7 bases between. Germline assignment: CDR1 LNHDA and CDR2 SQIVND (reference sequence). The CDR3 bases are TGTGCCAGTAGTATAAACAGGGCCGGGGAGCTGTTTTTT. As protein: CASSINRAGELFF.

This chain uses TRBV10-2 with TRBJ2-3, with TRBD1 matching 7 bases. This CDR3 region has 15 residues. CDR1 is WSHSY and CDR2 is SAAADI in the germline V gene. With V trimmed by 4 bases and J by 0 bases, 4 bases remained unmatched. CDR3 in amino acids: CASSVRQGSTDTQYF. CDR3 coding DNA: TGCGCCAGCAGTGTCCGACAGGGAAGCACAGATACGCAGTATTTT.

V gene TRBV30 combines with J gene TRBJ1-5; TRBD1 aligns across 8 bases. With 4 bases clipped from V and 7 bases from J, the junction kept 9 bases outside the gene matches. The CDR3 covers 14 residues. Looked up from germline, CDR1 is GTSNPN and CDR2 is SVGIG (reference sequence). CDR3 amino acids: CAWTSGQDMQPQHF. The CDR3, as DNA: TGTGCCTGGACCTCGGGACAGGACATGCAGCCCCAGCATTTT.

The CDR3 nucleotides are TGTGCCAGCAGGTCCAAGATTAACTATGGCTACACCTTC. It specifies CASRSKINYGYTF. This rearrangement joins TRBV6-5 to TRBJ1-2; no reliable D call. Germline V gene sequence: CDR1 MNHEY, CDR2 SVGAGI. Trimming cost V 6 bases and J 1 base, with 9 bases left between them. CDR3 size: 13 residues.

This chain uses TRBV3-1 with TRBJ2-1; unclear D gene. CDR3 size: 14 residues. V lost 0 bases, J lost 4 bases, and 7 bases lay in between. The germline gives CDR1 LGHDT, CDR2 YNNKEL (reference sequence). CDR3 loop: CASSQEGAYNEQFF. CDR3 sequence (DNA): TGTGCCAGCAGCCAAGAAGGAGCTTACAATGAGCAGTTCTTC.

The chain employs TRBV14 and TRBJ1-1, with D unresolved. Trimming left V 0 bases short and J 11 bases short, with 10 bases between. Germline CDR1 is SGHDN and CDR2 is FVKESK. The CDR3 consists of 12 residues. The CDR3 DNA sequence: TGTGCCAGCAGCCAAGATAGTCCCGGGGCTTTCTTT. Protein: CASSQDSPGAFF.

The rearrangement joins TRBV18 to TRBJ2-7; D remains unclear. Germline CDR1 reads KGHSH; CDR2 reads LQKENI. The CDR3 is made up of 14 amino acids. V was clipped by 2 bases and J by 2 bases, with 10 bases between them. The CDR3 reads CASSPTTDTYEQYF. In nucleotides, the CDR3 is TGTGCCAGCTCACCAACGACGGATACCTACGAGCAGTACTTC.

The V and J genes are TRBV15 and TRBJ1-5, with D perhaps TRBD1 (6 bases). Trimming took off 3 bases at V and 2 bases at J, with 11 bases between the two ends. The germline gives CDR1 LNHNV, CDR2 YYDKDF (reference sequence). This CDR3 comprises 15 residues. In DNA form, the CDR3 reads TGTGCCACCAGCAGGGAGACAGGAGGCAATCAGCCCCAGCATTTT. Amino acids: CATSRETGGNQPQHF.

V and J are TRBV4-3 and TRBJ2-2; 8 positions match TRBD2. Germline CDR1 is LGHNA and CDR2 is YSLEER. This CDR3 has 17 amino acids. Trimming took 0 bases from V and 4 from J; bases not matched to a gene: 7. Here the CDR3 reads CASSQDPAGGGTGELFF. Written as DNA, the CDR3 is TGCGCCAGCAGCCAAGACCCAGCCGGGGGGGGCACCGGGGAGCTGTTTTTT.

The chain carries TRBV29-1 and TRBJ1-1; 10 positions agree with TRBD1. Germline CDR1 reads SQVTM; CDR2 reads ANQGSEA. V trimming: 5 bases; J trimming: 10 bases; junction bases outside the gene matches: 16. This CDR3 comprises 15 residues. CDR3 sequence: CSVLVGGDRGRGAFF. The CDR3 nucleotides are TGCAGCGTTCTTGTGGGTGGAGACAGGGGGCGCGGAGCTTTCTTT.

The chain is built from TRBV7-9 and TRBJ2-5; TRBD1 aligns across 7 bases. Germline CDR1 and CDR2: SEHNR and FQNEAQ (reference sequence). The CDR3 is 14 amino acids. The V gene end was trimmed by 2 bases and the J gene end by 5 bases; junction bases not matched to a gene: 5. Here the CDR3 reads CASSLSTGKETQYF. The DNA of the CDR3 is TGTGCCAGCAGCTTATCGACAGGGAAGGAGACCCAGTACTTC.

This rearrangement joins TRBV4-1 to TRBJ1-2; the D is unclear. V was shortened by 0 bases and J by 6 bases, with 8 bases between the two germline ends. Germline CDR1 is MGHRA and CDR2 is YSYEKL. The CDR3 totals 13 residues. CDR3 sequence (DNA): TGCGCCAGCAGCCAAGATCTGGGAGATGGCTACACCTTC. Its translation: CASSQDLGDGYTF.

CDR3 protein: CSAKPVGTGELFF. The DNA of the CDR3 is TGCAGTGCTAAGCCAGTTGGGACCGGGGAGCTGTTTTTT. This chain links TRBV20-1 with TRBJ2-2; D not resolved. Germline V gives CDR1 DFQATT, CDR2 SNEGSKA (reference sequence). The CDR3 length is 13 residues. V lost 4 bases and J lost 5, with 11 bases in between.

The chain combines TRBV20-1 with TRBJ1-1, with D uncertain. Trimming removed 0 bases from V and 1 base from J, with 6 bases in between. The CDR3 spans 13 residues. The germline V gene encodes CDR1 DFQATT and CDR2 SNEGSKA (reference sequence). The CDR3 DNA follows: TGCAGTGCTAGAGATCGCCGGAACACTGAAGCTTTCTTT. Encoded protein: CSARDRRNTEAFF.

V and J are TRBV5-6 and TRBJ2-7, with D possibly being TRBD1 (6 bases). The germline V gene has CDR1 SGHDT and CDR2 YYEEEE. The CDR3 totals 12 residues. Trimming removed 0 bases from V and 13 bases from J, with 14 bases in between. The CDR3 is CASSLAVGDTYF. The CDR3 DNA is TGTGCCAGCAGCTTGGCCGTCGGGGACACTTACTTC.

The rearrangement joins TRBV3-1 to TRBJ2-1; D is undetermined. Germline V gene data show CDR1 as LGHDT and CDR2 as YNNKEL (reference sequence). The CDR3 contains 16 residues. V lost 1 base, J lost 0 bases, and 10 bases lay in between. In DNA, the CDR3 is TGTGCCAGCAGCCAAGTCGGCGGAAACTCCTACAATGAGCAGTTCTTC. Amino acids: CASSQVGGNSYNEQFF.

In its sample, this clonotype was seen once. The rearrangement links TRBV6-5 to TRBJ1-2, with a weak D call TRBD1 (5 bases). Between the trimmed V and J ends, which lost 8 bases and 6 bases, there was a span of 16 bases. The CDR3 runs to 13 residues. CDR1 MNHEY and CDR2 SVGAGI come from the germline V gene. CDR3 bases: TGTGCCAGCGCCCCGCCGGGGCTGGATGGCTACACCTTC. This gives the protein CASAPPGLDGYTF.

The rearrangement uses TRBV4-3 and TRBJ1-6; D is uncertain. CDR3 length: 17 amino acids. V shed 0 bases and J shed 1 base, with 10 bases lying between them. CDR1 is LGHNA and CDR2 is YSLEER in the germline V gene. The CDR3 loop is CASSQDTRSSYNSPLHF. The CDR3 bases are TGCGCCAGCAGCCAAGATACCCGAAGTTCCTATAATTCACCCCTCCACTTT.